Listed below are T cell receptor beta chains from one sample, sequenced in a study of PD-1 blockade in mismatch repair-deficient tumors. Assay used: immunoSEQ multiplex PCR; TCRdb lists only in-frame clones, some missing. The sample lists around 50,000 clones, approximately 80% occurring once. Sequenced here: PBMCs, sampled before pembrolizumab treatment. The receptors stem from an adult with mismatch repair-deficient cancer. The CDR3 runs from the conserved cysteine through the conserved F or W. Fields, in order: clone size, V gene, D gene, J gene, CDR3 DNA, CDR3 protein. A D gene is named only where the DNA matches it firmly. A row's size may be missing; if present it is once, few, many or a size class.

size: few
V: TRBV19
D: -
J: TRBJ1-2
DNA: TGTGCCAGTAGTCCAATGATGACAGGCGGCTATGGCTACACCTTC
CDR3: CASSPMMTGGYGYTF

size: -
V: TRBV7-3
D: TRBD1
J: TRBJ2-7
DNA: TGTGCCAGCAGCGGAAAGGGGACAGCATATGGGGAGCAGTACTTC
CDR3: CASSGKGTAYGEQYF

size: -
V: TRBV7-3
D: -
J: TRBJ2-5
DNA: TGTGCCAGCAGCCTTTCGACACCGGGATCTCAAGAGACCCAGTACTTC
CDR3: CASSLSTPGSQETQYF

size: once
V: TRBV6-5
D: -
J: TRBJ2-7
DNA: TGTGCCAGCAGGAGGACCCCAGGGTCGAACTACGAGCAGTACTTC
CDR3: CASRRTPGSNYEQYF

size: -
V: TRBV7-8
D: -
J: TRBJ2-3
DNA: TGTGCCAGCAGCCTAGAAGGGGGGGGGCTAGCGGCCTATACGCAGTATTTT
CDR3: CASSLEGGGLAAYTQYF

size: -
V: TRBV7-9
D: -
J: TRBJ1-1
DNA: TGTGCCAGCAGCTTAGAGGCAGGGGTCACTGAAGCTTTCTTT
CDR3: CASSLEAGVTEAFF

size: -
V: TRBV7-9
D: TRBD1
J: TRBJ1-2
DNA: TGTGCCAGCAGCTTAGGACAGGGGGCGAAGCACTATGGCTACACCTTC
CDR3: CASSLGQGAKHYGYTF

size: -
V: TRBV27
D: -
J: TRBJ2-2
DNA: TGTGCCAGCAGTTTATCTCACCTAAGGATGGAGGAAGGCGGGGAGCTGTTTTTT
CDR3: CASSLSHLRMEEGGELFF

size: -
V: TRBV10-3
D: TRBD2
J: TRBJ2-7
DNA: TGTGCCATCAGTGGGACTAGCGGGAGAGCGAGGAGCTCCTACGAGCAGTACTTC
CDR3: CAISGTSGRARSSYEQYF

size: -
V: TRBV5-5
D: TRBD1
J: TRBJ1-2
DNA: TGTGCCAGCAGGACTATTAGTCCGGGACAGGGATTTGGCTACACCTTC
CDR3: CASRTISPGQGFGYTF

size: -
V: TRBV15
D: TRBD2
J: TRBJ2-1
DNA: TGTGCCACCAGCAGAGCTAGCGGGAGATACAATGAGCAGTTCTTC
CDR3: CATSRASGRYNEQFF

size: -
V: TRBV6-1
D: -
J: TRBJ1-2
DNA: TGTGCCACCTTAGACAGAGGGAGCCGTGGCTACACCTTC
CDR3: CATLDRGSRGYTF

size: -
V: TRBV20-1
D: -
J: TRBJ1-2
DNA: TGCAGCGCGGGCAGTAACTATGGCTACACCTTC
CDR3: CSAGSNYGYTF

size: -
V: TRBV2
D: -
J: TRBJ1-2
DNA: TGTGCCAGCAGTCAGGTCACAGGGCACTATGGCTACACCTTC
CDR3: CASSQVTGHYGYTF

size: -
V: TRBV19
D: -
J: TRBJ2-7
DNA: TGTGCCAGTAGTTTGGAGGTGGCCTACGAGCAGTACTTC
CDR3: CASSLEVAYEQYF

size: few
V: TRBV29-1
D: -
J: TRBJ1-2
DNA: TGCAGCGTTGCGGGTTCTGGCTACACCTTC
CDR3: CSVAGSGYTF

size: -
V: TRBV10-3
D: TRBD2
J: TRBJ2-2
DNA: TGTGCCATCAGTGAGTCAGCTAGCGGGGGCGGTTACACCGGGGAGCTGTTTTTT
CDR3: CAISESASGGGYTGELFF

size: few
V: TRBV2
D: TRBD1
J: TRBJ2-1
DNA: TGTGCCAGCAGCCGAGAGGGGGCGGAGTACAATGAGCAGTTCTTC
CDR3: CASSREGAEYNEQFF